The rows below give T cell receptor beta chains drawn from one sample of a study of CD8 T cells in Susac syndrome. TCRdb ran MiXCR on the immunoSEQ multiplex PCR reads and lists one entry per CDR3 protein. The sample shows tens of thousands of distinct CDR3 sequences, roughly 93% of them seen only once. Sequences were obtained from CD4+ T cells from PBMCs. Receptor source: a human donor with Susac syndrome. The CDR3 runs from the conserved cysteine through the conserved F or W. Each record gives: clone size, J gene, D gene, V gene, CDR3 DNA, CDR3 protein. A D gene is named only where the DNA matches it firmly. Some rows mark clone size as missing; the rest say once, few, many or name a class of expanded clone.

.,TRBJ2-6,.,TRBV6-2/TRBV6-3,TGTGCCAGCAGCAACATTGGGGCCAACGTCCTGACTTTC,CASSNIGANVLTF
.,TRBJ2-5,TRBD1,TRBV5-1,TGCGCCAGCAGCTTGGCAGGGGGGACCCAGTACTTC,CASSLAGGTQYF
.,TRBJ1-1,TRBD1,TRBV27,TGTGCCAGCAGTTTTATGGGGACAGGCCCTAACACTGAAGCTTTCTTT,CASSFMGTGPNTEAFF
.,TRBJ2-1,.,TRBV27,TGTGCCAGCAGCCCCGCCGGTAGTTCTAGTCATGGTGAGCAGTTCTTC,CASSPAGSSSHGEQFF
.,TRBJ1-2,.,TRBV15,TGTGCCACCAGCAGAGACAGGGTAGCCTATGGCTACACCTTC,CATSRDRVAYGYTF
.,TRBJ2-3,TRBD2,TRBV5-1,TGCGCCAGCAGCTCTCTACCGGGACTAGCGGGGGGGCCGGGTACGCAGTATTTT,CASSSLPGLAGGPGTQYF
.,TRBJ1-1,.,TRBV7-2,TGTGCCAGCAGCTTAGGATGGAACACTGAAGCTTTCTTT,CASSLGWNTEAFF
once,TRBJ1-5,.,TRBV4-1,TGCGCCAGCAGCCAAGATCCAGGATTGCGAAATCAGCCCCAGCATTTT,CASSQDPGLRNQPQHF
.,TRBJ2-5,.,TRBV6-5,TGTGCCAGCAGTTACTCTTTCAGGGTAGAGACCCAGTACTTC,CASSYSFRVETQYF
.,TRBJ2-7,.,TRBV28,TGTGCCAGCAGTTCCCCCGGAGGGCCCCCCTACGAGCAGTACTTC,CASSSPGGPPYEQYF
.,TRBJ1-6,.,TRBV5-1,TGCGCCAGCAGCTTGGGAGCAGGGAACGATTCACCCCTCCACTTT,CASSLGAGNDSPLHF
.,TRBJ2-6,.,TRBV6-2/TRBV6-3,TGTGCCAGCAGTTACTCAGGTCGGGCTGGGGCCAACGTCCTGACTTTC,CASSYSGRAGANVLTF
.,TRBJ2-7,TRBD1,TRBV5-1,TGCGCCAGCGAAATCGGGGACAGGAGCTCCTACGAGCAGTACTTC,CASEIGDRSSYEQYF
.,TRBJ2-2,.,TRBV9,TGTGCCAGCAGCCCCCGCTCCGGGGGGGAGCTGTTTTTT,CASSPRSGGELFF
.,TRBJ1-4,.,TRBV5-1,TGCGCCAGCAGCTCGTACATGAGGGAAGCTAATGAAAAACTGTTTTTT,CASSSYMREANEKLFF
.,TRBJ1-1,.,TRBV7-2,TGTGCCAGCAGGCCCTTCGGGGACACTGAAGCTTTCTTT,CASRPFGDTEAFF
.,TRBJ2-5,TRBD2,TRBV29-1,TGCAGCGTTGGGGGGGGAGAGACCCAGTACTTC,CSVGGGETQYF
.,TRBJ1-1,.,TRBV20-1,TGCAGTGCTAGAGATTCGCTCCACACTGAAGCTTTCTTT,CSARDSLHTEAFF
.,TRBJ1-6,.,TRBV7-2,TGTGCCAGCAGCTTTGAGGGCAGGGCGGGGAGTAATTCACCCCTCCACTTT,CASSFEGRAGSNSPLHF
.,TRBJ2-2,.,TRBV12-3/TRBV12-4,TGTGCCAGCAGTTTAGTGGTCGGGGACCTCACCGGGGAGCTGTTTTTT,CASSLVVGDLTGELFF
.,TRBJ2-7,.,TRBV19,TGTGCCAGTAGTATAGATATGAGGGGACCTTCCTACGAGCAGTACTTC,CASSIDMRGPSYEQYF
.,TRBJ1-5,.,TRBV4-1,TGCGCCAGCAGCCAAGATTCGGGGCTGGGGAGTACCAATCAGCCCCAGCATTTT,CASSQDSGLGSTNQPQHF